This passage covers 3 T cell receptor beta chains from one sample sequenced in a study of T cells in Graves' hyperthyroidism and ophthalmopathy. What was amplified from RNA transcripts were TCR beta CDR3 regions. In the first-round RT-PCR of the TCR CDR3, the HTBI primer set was used. Each CDR3 protein gets one entry after TCRdb re-called the multiplex PCR reads with MiXCR. The data contain around 300,000 distinct CDR3 sequences, 20% to 30% of them singletons. Sequencing input: blood. All receptors come from a man in his forties with Graves' hyperthyroidism that later progressed to Graves' ophthalmopathy.

This clonotype was counted many times. The V gene is TRBV24-1, the J gene TRBJ1-5; 9 bases are a match to TRBD1. The germline CDR1 and CDR2 sequences are KGHDR and SFDVKD. Trimming took 8 bases from V and 4 from J; bases not matched to a gene: 5. This CDR3 is built from 14 residues. The DNA for the CDR3 is TGTGCCACCAAAGGACAGGGGTTTAATCAGCCCCAGCATTTT. Residues: CATKGQGFNQPQHF.

This clonotype was seen repeatedly, ten times or more. This sequence joins TRBV6-2 or TRBV6-3 and TRBJ2-7; D perhaps matches TRBD2 (6 bases). Trimming stripped 0 bases from V and 4 bases from J, with 7 bases between. The CDR3 extends over 13 amino acids. Germline V gene sequence: CDR1 MNHEY, CDR2 SVGEGT. The CDR3 nucleotides read TGTGCCAGCAGTTACTCGCGGGATTACGAGCAGTACTTC. The encoded protein is CASSYSRDYEQYF.

The sample holds many counts of this clonotype. The gene calls are TRBV28 and TRBJ1-2; D is possibly TRBD1 (6 bases). CDR1 and CDR2 (germline): MDHEN, SYDVKM. The CDR3 contains 13 residues. V dropped 6 bases and J dropped 6 bases, with 14 bases sitting between them. CDR3 nucleotides: TGTGCCAGCAGATCCGGGGGGGCAGATGGCTACACCTTC. Its protein is CASRSGGADGYTF.